Listed here are 11 T cell receptor beta chains from one sample, sequenced in a study of blood T cells in healthy people across ages. A second PCR of roughly 7 to 11 cycles used a sample-barcoded 5' primer and a J-beta primer mix. In TCRdb, the 5' RACE reads were re-called with MiXCR into one record per CDR3 protein. The sample yields 1.5 million to 2 million distinct CDR3 sequences, approximately 50% seen once. The sample comprised blood. These receptors came from a woman aged 40-49 years in good health.

V is TRBV10-3 and J is TRBJ1-5, with a weak D call TRBD1 (5 bases). Germline CDR1 and CDR2: ENHRY and SYGVKD. The CDR3 runs 13 residues. The V end was cut by 4 bases, the J end by 8 bases, with 12 bases between. The CDR3 loop reads CAISVRDLEPQHF. In DNA form, the CDR3 reads TGTGCCATCAGTGTCAGGGACCTTGAGCCCCAGCATTTT.

This rearrangement joins TRBV5-6 to TRBJ1-2; 10 bases agree with TRBD1. V dropped 3 bases and J dropped 0; count of bases not matched to a gene: 20. The CDR3 covers 21 residues. Germline CDR1 is SGHDT and CDR2 is YYEEEE. The DNA for the CDR3 is TGTGCCAGCAGCTCGGTTGGCCTTACAGGGGACAGGGGACTAGCTAACTATGGCTACACCTTC. Protein product: CASSSVGLTGDRGLANYGYTF.

The rearrangement uses TRBV3-1 and TRBJ2-3; D uncertain. There are 14 residues in the CDR3. V was cut by 0 bases and J by 2 bases, with 6 bases left in between. From germline, CDR1 is LGHDT and CDR2 YNNKEL (reference sequence). This chain's CDR3 is CASSQEPITDTQYF. CDR3 DNA sequence: TGTGCCAGCAGCCAAGAGCCGATCACAGATACGCAGTATTTT.

The chain combines TRBV6-1 with TRBJ2-5; weak D call: TRBD2 (6 bases). This CDR3 comprises 14 residues. The germline V and J ends were trimmed by 4 bases and 11 bases, with 20 bases remaining between them. The germline gives CDR1 MNHNS, CDR2 SASEGT. The CDR3 DNA reads as TGTGCCAGCAGTGTTACGGGGGAGGTGGATGAGCAGTACTTC. Translating it yields CASSVTGEVDEQYF.

The CDR3 DNA reads as TGTGCCAGCAGTTTATTCCCCTCAGGGGGTTACGAGCAGTACTTC. It specifies CASSLFPSGGYEQYF. The V and J genes are TRBV27 and TRBJ2-7, with 7 bases that match TRBD1. V trimming: 1 base; J trimming: 4 bases; junction bases outside the gene matches: 7. This CDR3 contains 15 residues. The germline V gene has CDR1 MNHEY and CDR2 SMNVEV (reference sequence).

The V call is TRBV20-1, the J call TRBJ2-3, with D perhaps matching TRBD2 (6 bases). Germline V gene sequence: CDR1 DFQATT, CDR2 SNEGSKA (reference sequence). The CDR3 has 15 amino acids. V lost 4 bases to trimming and J lost 0 bases, with 14 bases between them. This CDR3 is CSAIGGTSSTDTQYF. In nucleotides, the CDR3 is TGCAGTGCTATCGGGGGAACCTCTAGCACAGATACGCAGTATTTT.

This clonotype was observed a handful of times. The chain combines TRBV29-1 with TRBJ1-1; no definite D call. Germline loops: CDR1 SQVTM, CDR2 ANQGSEA. This CDR3 is built from 13 residues. V was shortened by 6 bases and J by 2 bases, with 13 bases between the two germline ends. For the CDR3, the DNA is TGCAGCGTGCGCGGGATCCTTAACACTGAAGCTTTCTTT. Translation: CSVRGILNTEAFF.

This sequence joins TRBV6-2 or TRBV6-3 and TRBJ2-7; 9 bases are a match to TRBD2. Germline CDR1 MNHEY, CDR2 SVGEGT. The J segment lost 3 bases and the V segment lost 1 base, leaving 4 bases of the junction unmatched. The CDR3 runs to 15 residues. CDR3 DNA sequence: TGTGCCAGCAGTTACTTTATAGCGGGAGACTACGAGCAGTACTTC. Translated: CASSYFIAGDYEQYF.

This clonotype was seen a handful of times. V usage is TRBV5-1 and J usage is TRBJ2-3; the D is unclear. Germline-derived CDR1 and CDR2 are SGHRS and YFSETQ. The CDR3 covers 14 residues. V gave up 0 bases and J gave up 2 bases, with 7 bases separating them. CDR3 DNA: TGCGCCAGCAGCTTGGCGACTCTCACAGATACGCAGTATTTT. Protein product: CASSLATLTDTQYF.

The chain links TRBV4-3 to TRBJ2-6; D remains ambiguous. Deletions cut 1 base from V and 0 bases from J, with 10 bases between. Germline CDR1 is LGHNA and CDR2 is YSLEER. CDR3 length: 17 residues. The CDR3 DNA reads TGCGCCAGCAGCCAAGGCCCTCCGGGCTCTGGGGCCAACGTCCTGACTTTC. It yields the protein CASSQGPPGSGANVLTF.

This clonotype came up once. V usage is TRBV7-2 and J usage is TRBJ1-1; D may be TRBD1 (5 bases). The CDR3 has 14 residues. CDR1 is SGHTA and CDR2 is FQGNSA in the germline V gene. V was pared by 5 bases and J by 0 bases, with 10 bases between. CDR3 amino acids: CASSPSGVNTEAFF. In nucleotides, the CDR3 is TGTGCCAGCAGCCCCTCGGGGGTGAACACTGAAGCTTTCTTT.